This T cell receptor beta chain was obtained from a study of shared clonotypes between healthy human individuals. Whole-study context: Three CD4 naive, three CD4 memory, two CD8 naive and one CD8 memory plate were used per donor. General observations from the study: Generation probabilities were higher for clonotypes shared across all four sorted-subset donors than for unshared ones.

With regard to this clone: Its specificity is unknown. This specimen includes other DNA sequences encoding the same CDR3.

The germline gives CDR1 SGHNT, CDR2 YYREEE (reference sequence). CDR3 length equals 14 residues. V lost 3 bases and J lost 3, with 9 bases in between. TCRdb's copy holds only in-frame clones and misses some; the assay was immunoSEQ multiplex PCR. The repertoire has 1,400,000 or so clones, around 98.5% of them found once; the top ten carry roughly 0.36%. The J gene is TRBJ2-2, the V gene TRBV5-4; D is ambiguous. Input material: naive CD4+ T cells sorted from blood. Subset meaning: CD45RA+ positively selected. The receptor comes from a young man in good health. The DNA of the CDR3 is TGTGCCAGCAGCTCCCCGACGGACACCGGGGAGCTGTTTTTT. This encodes CASSSPTDTGELFF.